The clone carrying this TCR beta chain was detected only a few times. Antigen specificity is unknown. These data originate in a study of memory CD4+ T cells and cytomegalovirus serostatus. The study, taken as a whole, reports: The CMV-associated TCR signature appears largely within the CD4+ memory repertoire. Median bootstrapped AUC for CMV status was about 0.96 originally, 0.75 to 0.91 US-trained.

Data came from immunoSEQ multiplex PCR; TCRdb stores just in-frame clones and leaves some out. The sample holds tens of thousands of clones, about 80% seen once. The CDR3 extends over 13 amino acids. CDR1 and CDR2 (germline): SEHNR, FQNEAQ (reference sequence). Trimming stripped 8 bases from V and 0 bases from J, with 8 bases between. Single viable CD3+CD4+CD8-CD45RO+ cells were sorted as the memory CD4+ T cells. Serum IgG to CMV pp150, pp28, p38 and p52 defined serostatus. V usage is TRBV7-9 and J usage is TRBJ2-4; no definite D call. This receptor was identified in an adult in good health and CMV-seronegative. Sequences were obtained from memory CD4+ T cells from blood. In DNA, the CDR3 is TGTGCCAGCGGATCTTTAGCCAAAAACATTCAGTACTTC. Translated: CASGSLAKNIQYF.